The next 30 T cell receptor beta chains were all read from a single sample in a study of OX40 agonist ivuxolimab in advanced cancers. Some clones are missing from TCRdb's copy, which holds only in-frame ones; the method was immunoSEQ multiplex PCR. The sample lists about 64,000 clones; 88% were seen once. Sequencing used CD4+ or CD8+ T cells sorted from blood, obtained in a trial of the OX40 agonist ivuxolimab. All receptors derive from an adult with an advanced solid tumor such as melanoma, head and neck, liver or kidney cancer.

In nucleotides, the CDR3 is TGTGCCAGCGATCCAGGATTTGAAAAACTGTTTTTT. Translated: CASDPGFEKLFF. V gene TRBV2 combines with J gene TRBJ1-4; D remains unclear. Germline values: CDR1 SNHLY, CDR2 FYNNEI. The CDR3 runs 12 residues. Trimming took off 8 bases at V and 7 bases at J, with 11 bases between the two ends.

The V and J genes are TRBV6-1 and TRBJ1-1; D is undetermined. This CDR3 region has 13 residues. Trimming pared 0 bases from V and 4 bases from J, leaving 6 bases between. Germline-derived CDR1 and CDR2 are MNHNS and SASEGT. The CDR3 protein is CASSEAPGTEAFF. DNA for the CDR3: TGTGCCAGCAGTGAAGCGCCAGGCACTGAAGCTTTCTTT.

The genes are TRBV28 and TRBJ1-5; weak D call: TRBD1 (5 bases). The germline V gene has CDR1 MDHEN and CDR2 SYDVKM. The CDR3 is made up of 11 amino acids. V was trimmed by 5 bases and J by 11 bases, leaving 10 bases between them. The CDR3 sequence is CASSAGRAQHF. The DNA for the CDR3 is TGTGCCAGCAGTGCAGGGCGGGCCCAGCATTTT. The complete variable domain, with remaining parts taken from reference TRBV28 and TRBJ1-5, reads DVKVTQSSRYLVKRTGEKVFLECVQDMDHENMFWYRQDPGLGLRLIYFSYDVKMKEKGDIPEGYSVSREKKERFSLILESASTNQTSMYLCASSAGRAQHFGDGTRLSIL.

The J gene is TRBJ1-4, the V gene TRBV2, with D tentatively TRBD1 (5 bases). Germline CDR1 is SNHLY and CDR2 is FYNNEI. The CDR3 runs 15 residues. Trimming pared 7 bases from V and 2 bases from J, leaving 14 bases between. The CDR3 loop reads CASTDSGGTNEKLFF. For the CDR3, the DNA is TGTGCCAGCACCGACAGCGGGGGGACTAATGAAAAACTGTTTTTT.

The CDR3: CSVDDRRPTDTQYF. The CDR3 DNA reads TGCAGCGTAGATGACAGGCGGCCCACAGATACGCAGTATTTT. This sequence joins TRBV29-1 and TRBJ2-3; D may be TRBD1 (6 bases). Germline CDR1 reads SQVTM; CDR2 reads ANQGSEA. The CDR3 extends over 14 amino acids. Trimming stripped 6 bases from V and 2 bases from J, with 15 bases between.

The chain is built from TRBV2 and TRBJ2-5, with D perhaps TRBD2 (5 bases). V shed 4 bases and J shed 10 bases, with 10 bases lying between them. The CDR3 length is 11 residues. The germline V gene has CDR1 SNHLY and CDR2 FYNNEI. The CDR3 nucleotides are TGTGCCAGCAGTGCCCGGGATGACCAGTACTTC. It specifies CASSARDDQYF.

The count of this clone is one. This sequence joins TRBV7-9 and TRBJ2-7; 7 positions agree with TRBD2. V shed 5 bases and J 7 bases; nucleotides not matched to a gene: 20. The CDR3 consists of 17 residues. Germline V gives CDR1 SEHNR, CDR2 FQNEAQ (reference sequence). The CDR3 region has the DNA TGTGCCAGCAGCCCTTACTCTCGCGGAGGACTAGTGGGGGAGCAGTACTTC. Protein: CASSPYSRGGLVGEQYF.

This chain connects TRBV5-6 to TRBJ2-7, with D possibly matching TRBD1 (5 bases). The CDR3 length is 14 residues. Trimming cost V 5 bases and J 3 bases, with 15 bases left between them. CDR1 is SGHDT and CDR2 is YYEEEE in the germline V gene. Here the CDR3 reads CASSQGVTHYEQYF. The CDR3 DNA reads as TGTGCCAGCAGTCAGGGTGTGACTCACTACGAGCAGTACTTC. The complete variable domain, with remaining parts taken from reference TRBV5-6 and TRBJ2-7, reads DAGVTQSPTHLIKTRGQQVTLRCSPKSGHDTVSWYQQALGQGPQFIFQYYEEEERQRGNFPDRFSGHQFPNYSSELNVNALLLGDSALYLCASSQGVTHYEQYFGPGTRLTVT.

This clone was recorded a few times. The rearrangement uses TRBV6-1 and TRBJ2-5; 9 bases match TRBD2. V trimming: 1 base; J trimming: 7 bases; junction bases outside the gene matches: 10. This CDR3 has 16 amino acids. The germline gives CDR1 MNHNS, CDR2 SASEGT. The CDR3 nucleotides read TGTGCCAGCAGTGAAGGGACTAGCGCCGTCTTCGCGACCCAGTACTTC. It encodes CASSEGTSAVFATQYF.

This clone was seen a few times. The CDR3 loop is CASSPRIAGDYEQYF. CDR3 bases: TGTGCCAGCTCACCAAGGATAGCGGGAGACTACGAGCAGTACTTC. The rearrangement joins TRBV18 to TRBJ2-7, with 9 bases identical to TRBD2. This CDR3 is 15 amino acids long. In germline, CDR1 is KGHSH, CDR2 LQKENI. Trimming at V came to 2 bases and at J to 3 bases, leaving 5 bases not matched to a gene.

V and J are TRBV7-2 and TRBJ2-3; 11 bases line up with TRBD2. Unmatched junction bases numbered 5, after V lost 5 bases and J lost 4 bases. The CDR3 is made up of 15 amino acids. Germline CDR1 reads SGHTA; CDR2 reads FQGNSA. CDR3 nucleotide sequence: TGTGCCAGCAGCCTTAGCGGGAGGGCCCCAGATACGCAGTATTTT. This gives the protein CASSLSGRAPDTQYF.

The rearrangement links TRBV19 to TRBJ2-7; TRBD1 matches 8 bases. CDR3 size: 15 residues. Germline loops: CDR1 LNHDA, CDR2 SQIVND (reference sequence). V dropped 5 bases and J dropped 4; count of bases not matched to a gene: 10. CDR3 amino acids: CASSEGQGRVYEQYF. The CDR3 bases are TGTGCCAGTAGTGAAGGACAGGGTCGAGTGTACGAGCAGTACTTC.

A single count supports this clone. This chain links TRBV25-1 with TRBJ2-2; no definite D call. V was shortened by 6 bases and J by 2 bases, with 10 bases between the two germline ends. Germline CDR1 and CDR2: MGHDK and SYGVNS. This CDR3 contains 14 residues. This CDR3 is CASRGLVNTGELFF. CDR3 DNA: TGTGCCAGCAGAGGGCTAGTTAACACCGGGGAGCTGTTTTTT.

The chain carries TRBV30 and TRBJ1-2; 7 positions agree with TRBD1. The germline V gene encodes CDR1 GTSNPN and CDR2 SVGIG (reference sequence). The CDR3 is made up of 19 amino acids. With 0 bases clipped from V and 4 bases from J, the junction kept 20 bases outside the gene matches. CDR3 loop: CAWSVELVLRGPFLYGYTF. The CDR3 DNA reads TGTGCCTGGAGTGTTGAGCTTGTGCTAAGGGGGCCTTTCCTCTATGGCTACACCTTC. The whole variable domain, filled in from reference TRBV30 and TRBJ1-2, reads SQTIHQWPATLVQPVGSPLSLECTVEGTSNPNLYWYRQAAGRGLQLLFYSVGIGQISSEVPQNLSASRPQDRQFILSSKKLLLSDSGFYLCAWSVELVLRGPFLYGYTFGSGTRLTVV.

The chain links TRBV28 to TRBJ1-3; no clear D. This CDR3 has 13 residues. Trimming removed 7 bases at V and 0 bases at J, with 7 bases between. Germline V gene data show CDR1 as MDHEN and CDR2 as SYDVKM. The DNA of the CDR3 is TGTGCCAGCACAGATCTCTCTGGAAACACCATATATTTT. Translating it yields CASTDLSGNTIYF.

This clone showed up just a few times. Here the CDR3 DNA reads TGTGCCAGCAAACTGAACACTGAAGCTTTCTTT. Amino acid sequence: CASKLNTEAFF. The V call is TRBV28, the J call TRBJ1-1; D gene unclear. V was clipped by 7 bases and J by 0 bases, with 3 bases between them. Germline V gene sequence: CDR1 MDHEN, CDR2 SYDVKM. The CDR3 extends over 11 amino acids.

The chain links TRBV5-1 to TRBJ2-1; no clear D. The CDR3 totals 13 residues. Trimming removed 0 bases at V and 5 bases at J, with 6 bases between. Germline values: CDR1 SGHRS, CDR2 YFSETQ. The CDR3: CASSLGTNNEQFF. CDR3 DNA: TGCGCCAGCAGCTTGGGCACAAACAATGAGCAGTTCTTC.

This chain links TRBV2 with TRBJ2-2; D is possibly TRBD2 (5 bases). Germline V gene data show CDR1 as SNHLY and CDR2 as FYNNEI. Trimming pared 11 bases from V and 0 bases from J, leaving 13 bases between. CDR3 length: 14 amino acids. The DNA for the CDR3 is TGTGCCTCGAGGGTAGCTGCGAACACCGGGGAGCTGTTTTTT. It codes for CASRVAANTGELFF.

The V gene is TRBV19, the J gene TRBJ2-1; D uncertain. Trimming left V 5 bases short and J 4 bases short, with 18 bases between. CDR3 length equals 16 residues. CDR1 and CDR2 (germline): LNHDA, SQIVND (reference sequence). The CDR3 reads CASSRLIRAHYNEQFF. CDR3 nucleotide sequence: TGTGCCAGTAGTCGCCTAATAAGGGCCCATTACAATGAGCAGTTCTTC. Drawing the rest from reference TRBV19 and TRBJ2-1, the complete variable domain is DGGITQSPKYLFRKEGQNVTLSCEQNLNHDAMYWYRQDPGQGLRLIYYSQIVNDFQKGDIAEGYSVSREKKESFPLTVTSAQKNPTAFYLCASSRLIRAHYNEQFFGPGTRLTVL.

The DNA for the CDR3 is TGTGCCAGCAGGCCGGGGGAAGGGGTCGGCACTGAAGCTTTCTTT. Amino acids: CASRPGEGVGTEAFF. J is TRBJ1-1 and V is TRBV6-1; the D gene is possibly TRBD1 (5 bases). V dropped 6 bases and J dropped 4 bases, with 18 bases sitting between them. The CDR3 is made up of 15 amino acids. Per germline, CDR1 MNHNS and CDR2 SASEGT.

This sequence joins TRBV30 and TRBJ1-1, with D possibly matching TRBD1 (6 bases). Trimming removed 4 bases from V and 1 base from J, with 25 bases in between. The CDR3 spans 18 residues. Germline loops: CDR1 GTSNPN, CDR2 SVGIG (reference sequence). This chain's CDR3 is CAWKPLRGFFMENTEAFF. Here the CDR3 DNA reads TGTGCCTGGAAACCCTTGAGGGGGTTCTTCATGGAGAACACTGAAGCTTTCTTT.

This CDR3 reads CASSSPGDRGTQYF. The CDR3 DNA sequence: TGTGCCAGCAGTTCACCAGGGGACCGGGGTACCCAGTACTTC. This chain links TRBV28 with TRBJ2-5, with a tentative D call TRBD1 (6 bases). The V gene lost 4 bases and the J gene lost 8 bases, with 17 bases spanning the gap. CDR1 and CDR2 from the germline V gene are MDHEN and SYDVKM. CDR3 length equals 14 residues.

This clone was counted at least ten times. J is TRBJ2-2 and V is TRBV5-1, with D perhaps matching TRBD1 (5 bases). The germline V gene has CDR1 SGHRS and CDR2 YFSETQ. The CDR3 extends over 14 amino acids. V lost 4 bases, J lost 4 bases, and 11 bases lay in between. CDR3 amino acids: CASSLRTLTGELFF. The CDR3, as DNA: TGCGCCAGCAGCCTTCGGACACTCACCGGGGAGCTGTTTTTT.

V and J are TRBV2 and TRBJ1-2; D unclear. Germline CDR1 SNHLY, CDR2 FYNNEI. The CDR3 is 13 residues long. V was clipped by 7 bases and J by 4 bases, with 13 bases between them. CDR3 loop: CASNDGSFYGYTF. The CDR3 region has the DNA TGTGCCAGCAACGATGGGTCCTTCTATGGCTACACCTTC.

This rearrangement joins TRBV6-5 to TRBJ2-1, with 7 bases identical to TRBD2. V lost 3 bases, J lost 7 bases, and 3 bases stayed unmatched. CDR1 MNHEY and CDR2 SVGAGI come from the germline V gene. The CDR3 totals 13 residues. The DNA of the CDR3 is TGTGCCAGCAGTTATTGGGAGGGGAATGAGCAGTTCTTC. This sequence encodes CASSYWEGNEQFF.

This chain connects TRBV5-1 to TRBJ2-7; unclear D gene. Germline assignment: CDR1 SGHRS and CDR2 YFSETQ. This CDR3 contains 14 residues. Trimming left V 2 bases short and J 1 base short, with 10 bases between. The DNA for the CDR3 is TGCGCCAGCAGCTTCCTCGGGTCTTCCTACGAGCAGTACTTC. Translating gives CASSFLGSSYEQYF.

This clone was detected once. The chain couples TRBV21-1 to TRBJ2-7; the D call in the table, TRBD1, was not verified against the DNA. TRBV21-1 is a pseudogene locus. The CDR3 is 17 amino acids. The CDR3 region is CASSLPSSGTGRYEQYF. The CDR3 nucleotides read TGTGCCAGCAGCCTGCCCTCCTCCGGGACAGGTCGATACGAGCAGTACTTC.

The rearrangement joins TRBV5-1 to TRBJ2-5; TRBD2 matches 13 bases. V lost 0 bases to trimming and J lost 1 base; unmatched junction nucleotides: 0. CDR3 length: 16 residues. Germline V gene data show CDR1 as SGHRS and CDR2 as YFSETQ. The CDR3 reads CASSLGLAGGQETQYF. The CDR3 coding sequence is TGCGCCAGCAGCTTGGGACTAGCGGGGGGCCAAGAGACCCAGTACTTC.

The chain couples TRBV11-2 to TRBJ1-2, with 7 bases that match TRBD1. V gave up 2 bases and J gave up 0 bases; unmatched junction bases: 3. The CDR3 extends over 15 amino acids. The germline CDR1 and CDR2 sequences are SGHAT and FQNNGV. CDR3 sequence: CASSLQGVANYGYTF. The DNA of the CDR3 is TGTGCCAGCAGCTTACAGGGGGTAGCTAACTATGGCTACACCTTC.

The chain combines TRBV7-6 with TRBJ1-2; D is possibly TRBD1 (6 bases). In germline, CDR1 is SGHVS, CDR2 FNYEAQ. CDR3 size: 14 residues. The V gene lost 5 bases and the J gene lost 2 bases, with 12 bases spanning the gap. As DNA, the CDR3 is TGTGCCAGCAGCCAGCCCGGACAGAACTATGGCTACACCTTC. This translates into CASSQPGQNYGYTF.